This is a list of T cell receptor beta chains from one sample in a study of vaccination and CD4 T cells after COVID-19. TCRdb called the PCR reads again in MiXCR, with one record for every CDR3 protein. The table includes approximately 30,000 distinct CDR3 sequences, under 65% detected once. The sample consisted of CD4+ T cells from blood, taken about 7 months after SARS-CoV-2 vaccination. Receptors were obtained from a human donor who had recovered from COVID-19. The CDR3 runs from the conserved cysteine through the conserved F or W. Fields, in order: J gene, V gene, D gene, clone size, CDR3 protein, CDR3 DNA. D genes are given only for firm matches. Clone size appears in some rows only: once, few, many, or a class for an expanded clone.

J gene: TRBJ2-3; V gene: TRBV20-1; D gene: -; clone size: few; CDR3 protein: CSAKGGRITSTDTQYF; CDR3 DNA: TGCAGTGCTAAGGGGGGGAGGATAACTAGCACAGATACGCAGTATTTT
J gene: TRBJ2-1; V gene: TRBV29-1; D gene: -; clone size: -; CDR3 protein: CSLEEGYNEQFF; CDR3 DNA: TGCAGCCTCGAGGAGGGGTACAATGAGCAGTTCTTC
J gene: TRBJ2-5; V gene: TRBV2; D gene: TRBD2; clone size: few; CDR3 protein: CASRESGTSSQETQYF; CDR3 DNA: TGTGCCAGCAGGGAATCCGGGACTAGCTCCCAAGAGACCCAGTACTTC
J gene: TRBJ1-5; V gene: TRBV24-1; D gene: -; clone size: few; CDR3 protein: CATSDFRGNQPQHF; CDR3 DNA: TGTGCCACCAGTGATTTTAGGGGCAATCAGCCCCAGCATTTT
J gene: TRBJ2-2; V gene: TRBV19; D gene: TRBD2; clone size: -; CDR3 protein: CASRTGTSAGELFF; CDR3 DNA: TGTGCCAGTAGGACCGGGACTAGCGCCGGGGAGCTGTTTTTT
J gene: TRBJ1-1; V gene: TRBV27; D gene: -; clone size: few; CDR3 protein: CASSLYGDANTEAFF; CDR3 DNA: TGTGCCAGCAGCTTATACGGGGACGCGAACACTGAAGCTTTCTTT
J gene: TRBJ2-5; V gene: TRBV19; D gene: -; clone size: few; CDR3 protein: CASSIWGETQYF; CDR3 DNA: TGTGCCAGTAGTATTTGGGGGGAGACCCAGTACTTC
J gene: TRBJ2-7; V gene: TRBV6-1; D gene: -; clone size: -; CDR3 protein: CATSRNTRSEQYF; CDR3 DNA: TGTGCCACCAGTAGGAACACCCGATCGGAGCAGTACTTC
J gene: TRBJ1-6; V gene: TRBV28; D gene: -; clone size: few; CDR3 protein: CASSLGWNSPLHF; CDR3 DNA: TGTGCCAGCAGTTTAGGCTGGAATTCACCCCTCCACTTT
J gene: TRBJ1-2; V gene: TRBV7-8; D gene: -; clone size: -; CDR3 protein: CASSLERQEPNYGYTF; CDR3 DNA: TGTGCCAGCAGCTTAGAAAGACAGGAGCCTAACTATGGCTACACCTTC
J gene: TRBJ2-7; V gene: TRBV6-5; D gene: TRBD2; clone size: -; CDR3 protein: CASSYSAGGRFEQYF; CDR3 DNA: TGTGCCAGCAGTTACTCAGCGGGAGGGCGCTTCGAGCAGTACTTC
J gene: TRBJ2-5; V gene: TRBV28; D gene: TRBD1; clone size: -; CDR3 protein: CASSDRGQNQETQYF; CDR3 DNA: TGTGCCAGCAGTGACCGGGGACAGAACCAAGAGACCCAGTACTTC
J gene: TRBJ1-5; V gene: TRBV6-2/TRBV6-3; D gene: -; clone size: few; CDR3 protein: CASSQGQPQHF; CDR3 DNA: TGTGCCAGCAGTCAGGGTCAGCCCCAGCATTTT
J gene: TRBJ2-7; V gene: TRBV23-1; D gene: TRBD2; clone size: -; CDR3 protein: CASSLERDFRTSGRAWEQYF; CDR3 DNA: TGCGCCAGCAGTCTTGAACGGGACTTCAGGACTAGCGGGAGGGCCTGGGAGCAGTACTTC
J gene: TRBJ1-1; V gene: TRBV20-1; D gene: TRBD1; clone size: -; CDR3 protein: CSARQGTNTEAFF; CDR3 DNA: TGCAGTGCCCGACAGGGCACGAACACTGAAGCTTTCTTT
J gene: TRBJ2-7; V gene: TRBV25-1; D gene: -; clone size: -; CDR3 protein: CASSPSLGAGVDF; CDR3 DNA: TGTGCCAGCAGCCCCTCCCTGGGGGCGGGAGTAGACTTC
J gene: TRBJ2-5; V gene: TRBV7-2; D gene: TRBD2; clone size: few; CDR3 protein: CASSLGGLALLETQYF; CDR3 DNA: TGTGCCAGCAGCTTAGGGGGACTAGCGCTGTTGGAGACCCAGTACTTC
J gene: TRBJ2-1; V gene: TRBV28; D gene: -; clone size: -; CDR3 protein: CASSLLPRTIGEQFF; CDR3 DNA: TGTGCCAGCAGTTTATTACCGCGGACCATCGGTGAGCAGTTCTTC
J gene: TRBJ2-1; V gene: TRBV20-1; D gene: -; clone size: -; CDR3 protein: CSARVGAENNEQFF; CDR3 DNA: TGCAGTGCTAGAGTCGGGGCCGAGAACAATGAGCAGTTCTTC
J gene: TRBJ2-5; V gene: TRBV6-5; D gene: -; clone size: -; CDR3 protein: CASSYSPYRQETQYF; CDR3 DNA: TGTGCCAGCAGTTACTCGCCATATAGGCAAGAGACCCAGTACTTC
J gene: TRBJ1-6; V gene: TRBV27; D gene: -; clone size: -; CDR3 protein: CATAREGSPLHF; CDR3 DNA: TGTGCCACAGCCAGGGAAGGCTCACCCCTCCACTTT
J gene: TRBJ1-2; V gene: TRBV7-2; D gene: -; clone size: few; CDR3 protein: CASSLEPSNYGYTF; CDR3 DNA: TGTGCCAGCAGCTTAGAGCCCAGTAACTATGGCTACACCTTC
J gene: TRBJ2-4; V gene: TRBV6-1; D gene: TRBD2; clone size: -; CDR3 protein: CASGAGGAKNIQYF; CDR3 DNA: TGTGCCAGTGGAGCGGGAGGGGCCAAAAACATTCAGTACTTC
J gene: TRBJ2-7; V gene: TRBV19; D gene: TRBD2; clone size: -; CDR3 protein: CASSISSGRGYEQYF; CDR3 DNA: TGTGCCAGTAGTATATCTAGCGGGAGAGGGTACGAGCAGTACTTC
J gene: TRBJ2-3; V gene: TRBV20-1; D gene: TRBD2; clone size: -; CDR3 protein: CSASIAGGSDTQYF; CDR3 DNA: TGCAGTGCTAGTATAGCGGGAGGTTCTGATACGCAGTATTTT
J gene: TRBJ2-1; V gene: TRBV15; D gene: -; clone size: -; CDR3 protein: CATSRDIGSYNEQFF; CDR3 DNA: TGTGCCACCAGCAGAGATATAGGCTCCTACAATGAGCAGTTCTTC
J gene: TRBJ1-5; V gene: TRBV10-3; D gene: TRBD1; clone size: -; CDR3 protein: CASRQGADVDSNQPQHF; CDR3 DNA: TGTGCCAGCAGACAGGGGGCGGACGTCGATAGCAATCAGCCCCAGCATTTT
J gene: TRBJ2-1; V gene: TRBV24-1; D gene: -; clone size: -; CDR3 protein: CATSDYRYNEQFF; CDR3 DNA: TGTGCCACCAGTGATTACAGATACAATGAGCAGTTCTTC
J gene: TRBJ1-6; V gene: TRBV28; D gene: -; clone size: -; CDR3 protein: CASSGTANNSPLHF; CDR3 DNA: TGTGCCAGCAGCGGGACGGCGAATAATTCACCCCTCCACTTT
J gene: TRBJ2-3; V gene: TRBV27; D gene: TRBD2; clone size: -; CDR3 protein: CASSLSAPAGGPLYTQYF; CDR3 DNA: TGTGCCAGCAGTTTATCAGCGCCGGCGGGAGGGCCTCTTTATACGCAGTATTTT
J gene: TRBJ1-6; V gene: TRBV28; D gene: -; clone size: -; CDR3 protein: CASRSEGLNSPLHF; CDR3 DNA: TGTGCCAGCAGATCCGAAGGGCTCAATTCACCCCTCCACTTT
J gene: TRBJ2-7; V gene: TRBV27; D gene: -; clone size: -; CDR3 protein: CASSVENRDRTHYEQYF; CDR3 DNA: TGTGCCAGCAGTGTAGAGAACCGGGACCGAACCCACTACGAGCAGTACTTC
J gene: TRBJ2-5; V gene: TRBV5-8; D gene: -; clone size: -; CDR3 protein: CASSLVQNQETQYF; CDR3 DNA: TGTGCCAGCAGCTTGGTTCAGAACCAAGAGACCCAGTACTTC
J gene: TRBJ2-5; V gene: TRBV6-5; D gene: TRBD1; clone size: -; CDR3 protein: CASSYPLFTGGEETQYF; CDR3 DNA: TGTGCCAGCAGTTACCCACTCTTCACAGGGGGCGAAGAGACCCAGTACTTC
J gene: TRBJ2-7; V gene: TRBV7-3; D gene: TRBD2; clone size: -; CDR3 protein: CASSLRLAGGYEQYF; CDR3 DNA: TGTGCCAGCAGCTTACGCCTAGCGGGAGGCTACGAGCAGTACTTC
J gene: TRBJ1-2; V gene: TRBV28; D gene: TRBD1; clone size: -; CDR3 protein: CATRQGRVSSSYTF; CDR3 DNA: TGTGCCACGAGACAGGGAAGAGTGTCGTCTAGCTACACCTTC
J gene: TRBJ2-7; V gene: TRBV20-1; D gene: -; clone size: -; CDR3 protein: CSARDKTLEQYF; CDR3 DNA: TGCAGTGCTAGAGATAAAACGCTCGAGCAGTACTTC
J gene: TRBJ2-1; V gene: TRBV7-7; D gene: TRBD2; clone size: -; CDR3 protein: CASSFGTSGYNEQFF; CDR3 DNA: TGTGCTAGCAGCTTCGGGACTAGCGGGTACAATGAGCAGTTCTTC
J gene: TRBJ1-5; V gene: TRBV6-1; D gene: -; clone size: -; CDR3 protein: CASNRDTYQPQHF; CDR3 DNA: TGTGCCAGCAACAGGGATACGTATCAGCCCCAGCATTTT
J gene: TRBJ2-2; V gene: TRBV7-2; D gene: -; clone size: -; CDR3 protein: CASSLHKSPGTGELFF; CDR3 DNA: TGTGCCAGCAGCCTGCACAAGTCCCCGGGCACCGGGGAGCTGTTTTTT
J gene: TRBJ2-5; V gene: TRBV20-1; D gene: -; clone size: -; CDR3 protein: CSAYPLQDHQETQYF; CDR3 DNA: TGCAGTGCTTATCCTTTACAGGATCACCAAGAGACCCAGTACTTC
J gene: TRBJ2-1; V gene: TRBV20-1; D gene: TRBD1; clone size: -; CDR3 protein: CSARGYPDRYNEQFF; CDR3 DNA: TGCAGTGCTAGAGGGTACCCGGACAGGTACAATGAGCAGTTCTTC
J gene: TRBJ2-7; V gene: TRBV6-2/TRBV6-3; D gene: -; clone size: few; CDR3 protein: CASSYRDNYEQYF; CDR3 DNA: TGTGCCAGCAGTTACCGGGACAACTACGAGCAGTACTTC
J gene: TRBJ2-7; V gene: TRBV7-9; D gene: TRBD2; clone size: few; CDR3 protein: CASSLYGGRSGEQYF; CDR3 DNA: TGTGCCAGCAGCTTATATGGCGGGAGGTCTGGCGAGCAGTACTTC
J gene: TRBJ1-1; V gene: TRBV7-2; D gene: -; clone size: once; CDR3 protein: CASSFMANTEAFF; CDR3 DNA: TGTGCCAGCAGCTTTATGGCGAACACTGAAGCTTTCTTT
J gene: TRBJ2-5; V gene: TRBV4-2; D gene: -; clone size: few; CDR3 protein: CASSQERGTLTQYF; CDR3 DNA: TGTGCCAGCAGCCAAGAACGGGGCACCCTGACCCAGTACTTC
J gene: TRBJ1-1; V gene: TRBV6-1; D gene: -; clone size: -; CDR3 protein: CASSPTGQNTEAFF; CDR3 DNA: TGTGCCAGCAGTCCGACAGGCCAAAACACTGAAGCTTTCTTT
J gene: TRBJ2-7; V gene: TRBV18; D gene: TRBD1; clone size: -; CDR3 protein: CASSPDRSDEQYF; CDR3 DNA: TGTGCCAGCTCACCGGACAGGTCCGACGAGCAGTACTTC
J gene: TRBJ2-7; V gene: TRBV7-2; D gene: -; clone size: -; CDR3 protein: CASSLDPGGEQYF; CDR3 DNA: TGTGCCAGCAGCTTAGATCCGGGTGGGGAGCAGTACTTC
J gene: TRBJ2-5; V gene: TRBV7-8; D gene: -; clone size: -; CDR3 protein: CASSLARGSRETQYF; CDR3 DNA: TGTGCCAGCAGCTTAGCGCGTGGGTCTCGAGAGACCCAGTACTTC